What follows is one T cell receptor beta chain and its context. What it binds is not known. V dropped 5 bases and J dropped 4 bases, with 9 bases sitting between them. This CDR3 has 13 residues. Per germline, CDR1 MNHNS and CDR2 SASEGT. This entry is derived from a study of T cells in Graves' hyperthyroidism and ophthalmopathy. Study-wide points: Most expanded thyroid clonotypes above 0.001 recurred in blood. Stable hyperthyroidism was told apart from ophthalmopathy by a model built on 13 V-J features. Ophthalmopathy, which appeared later, was predicted by the model a median around 6.9 months before onset.

TCR beta CDR3 regions were amplified from RNA transcripts. The HTBI primer set served for first-round RT-PCR of the TCR CDR3. TCRdb passed the multiplex PCR reads through MiXCR, listing each CDR3 protein once. Altogether a few hundred thousand distinct CDR3 sequences are present, about a sixth being singletons, with the ten largest covering roughly 50%. Uncontrolled infection, other autoimmune disease, pregnancy or lactation led to exclusion. The chain recombines TRBV6-1 with TRBJ1-5; D gene unclear. The sequenced sample consisted of blood. This receptor was identified in a woman aged 45-60 years with Graves' hyperthyroidism. DNA for the CDR3: TGTGCCAGCAGTTCTGAGATTAATCAGCCCCAGCATTTT. Translation gives CASSSEINQPQHF.